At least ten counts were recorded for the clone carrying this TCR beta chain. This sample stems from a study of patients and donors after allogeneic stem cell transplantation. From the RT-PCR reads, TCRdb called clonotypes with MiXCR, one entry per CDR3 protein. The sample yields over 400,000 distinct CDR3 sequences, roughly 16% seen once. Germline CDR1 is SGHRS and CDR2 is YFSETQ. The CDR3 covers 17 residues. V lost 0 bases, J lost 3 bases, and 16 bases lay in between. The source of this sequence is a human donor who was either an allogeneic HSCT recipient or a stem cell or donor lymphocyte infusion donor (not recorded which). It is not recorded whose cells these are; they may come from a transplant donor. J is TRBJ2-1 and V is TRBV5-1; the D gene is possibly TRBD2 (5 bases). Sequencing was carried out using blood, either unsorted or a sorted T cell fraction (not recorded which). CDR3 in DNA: TGCGCCAGCAGCTTGGTAGTAAAGGAGGCGGTCTACAATGAGCAGTTCTTC. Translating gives CASSLVVKEAVYNEQFF.